Listed here is a single T cell receptor beta chain. Its antigen is undetermined. The data are from a study of cytomegalovirus exposure and HLA in healthy donors. Although they were nominally healthy when sampled, donors likely had unrecorded immune exposures. The CDR3 is 14 amino acids. With 0 bases removed from V and 1 base from J, the gap between germline ends came to 7 bases. Germline V gene lookup returns CDR1 SGHTS and CDR2 YDEGEE. Study-level findings and limits: Association of a missense DCLRE1C variant with TCR beta V- and J-gene trimming was reported in a later analysis. Later analysis showed TCR association rates varying by HLA locus, highest for DRB1 and lowest for HLA-C.

It was with 60 Vbeta and 13 Jbeta primers that the PCR ran. Data came from immunoSEQ multiplex PCR; TCRdb stores just in-frame clones and leaves some out. The data show some 250,000 clones, with roughly 87% seen just once and more than 5% held by the top ten. This receptor was obtained from a woman in her thirties or forties in good health and CMV-seropositive. The gene calls are TRBV5-8 and TRBJ1-1, with D perhaps matching TRBD1 (6 bases). The specimen was PBMCs. The CDR3 sequence: CASSLGQENTEAFF. CDR3 sequence (DNA): TGTGCCAGCAGCTTGGGACAGGAGAACACTGAAGCTTTCTTT. The variable domain in full, completed from reference TRBV5-8 and TRBJ1-1, reads EAGVTQSPTHLIKTRGQQATLRCSPISGHTSVYWYQQALGLGLQFLLWYDEGEERNRGNFPPRFSGRQFPNYSSELNVNALELEDSALYLCASSLGQENTEAFFGQGTRLTVV.